The entry below gives a single T cell receptor beta chain sequence along with its context. A single record per CDR3 protein comes from TCRdb applying MiXCR to the 5' RACE reads. Of some 51,000 distinct CDR3 sequences listed, just under 15% were seen once; the top ten hold less than 12%. These data are taken from a study of early T cells in non-severe SARS-CoV-2 infection. Sequenced here: whole blood, sampled at baseline. This TCR was sampled from an adult who was a healthcare worker with PCR-confirmed SARS-CoV-2 infection or an uninfected control (not recorded which).

The DNA for the CDR3 is TGTGCCAGTAGTAGCCTAGCGGGCAATGAGCAGTTCTTC. Translated: CASSSLAGNEQFF. This chain uses TRBV19 with TRBJ2-1; TRBD2 aligns across 8 bases. The CDR3 covers 13 residues. The V segment lost 4 bases and the J segment 6 bases; nucleotides outside the gene matches: 2. The germline CDR1 and CDR2 sequences are LNHDA and SQIVND (reference sequence).